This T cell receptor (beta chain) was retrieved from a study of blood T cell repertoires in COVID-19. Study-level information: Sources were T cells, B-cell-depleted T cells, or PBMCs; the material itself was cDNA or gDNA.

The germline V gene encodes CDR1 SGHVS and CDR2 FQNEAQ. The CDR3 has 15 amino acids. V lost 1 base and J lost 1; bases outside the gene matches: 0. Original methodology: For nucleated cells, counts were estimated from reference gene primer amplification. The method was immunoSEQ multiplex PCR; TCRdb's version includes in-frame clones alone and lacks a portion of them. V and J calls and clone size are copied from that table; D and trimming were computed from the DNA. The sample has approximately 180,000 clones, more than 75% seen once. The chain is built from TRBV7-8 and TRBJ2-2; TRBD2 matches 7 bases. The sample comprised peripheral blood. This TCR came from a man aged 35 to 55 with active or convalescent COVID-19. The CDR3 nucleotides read TGTGCCAGCAGCTTAGTAGCGGGGAACACCGGGGAGCTGTTTTTT. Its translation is CASSLVAGNTGELFF. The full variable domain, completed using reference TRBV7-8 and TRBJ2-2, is GAGVSQSPRYKVAKRGQDVALRCDPISGHVSLFWYQQALGQGPEFLTYFQNEAQLDKSGLPSDRFFAERPEGSVSTLKIQRTQQEDSAVYLCASSLVAGNTGELFFGEGSRLTVL.